A selection of T cell receptor beta chains follows, all from one sample in a study of cytomegalovirus exposure and HLA in healthy donors. Measured with immunoSEQ multiplex PCR; TCRdb has only the in-frame clones, and not every one. The data show under 200,000 clones, around four fifths seen once. The sample comprised PBMCs. The source is a girl aged 2 to 9 in good health and CMV-seropositive. CDR3s include the opening cysteine and the closing phenylalanine or tryptophan. D genes are given only for firm matches. Not all rows give a size; the values are once, few, many and, for expanded clones, a class.

D: TRBD2
size: .
J: TRBJ2-3
V: TRBV6-1
DNA: TGTGCCAGCAGCGGACTAGCGGGAGGGGCAGATACGCAGTATTTT
CDR3: CASSGLAGGADTQYF

D: .
size: .
J: TRBJ2-3
V: TRBV5-1
DNA: TGCGCCAGCAGTCAGGGGAGCACAGATACGCAGTATTTT
CDR3: CASSQGSTDTQYF

D: .
size: .
J: TRBJ2-7
V: TRBV6-5
DNA: TGTGCCAGCCAGCCGACTAGGGGGAGGGCTCGCGAGCAGTACTTC
CDR3: CASQPTRGRAREQYF

D: .
size: .
J: TRBJ1-3
V: TRBV28
DNA: TGTGCCAGCAGTGCGGAACAGGGAAGAGGAAACACCATATATTTT
CDR3: CASSAEQGRGNTIYF

D: .
size: .
J: TRBJ2-1
V: TRBV10-3
DNA: TGTGCCATCAGTGACCCTAATGAGCAGTTCTTC
CDR3: CAISDPNEQFF

D: TRBD2
size: once
J: TRBJ2-1
V: TRBV5-4
DNA: TGTGCCAGCAGCGGGGCGCTAGCGGGCAATGAGCAGTTCTTC
CDR3: CASSGALAGNEQFF

D: .
size: .
J: TRBJ2-3
V: TRBV28
DNA: TGTGCCAGCAGTTTAGCGGGACGGAGCACAGATACGCAGTATTTT
CDR3: CASSLAGRSTDTQYF

D: .
size: .
J: TRBJ2-7
V: TRBV27
DNA: TGTGCCAGCAGTTTAGGCAGGGGAGGGTCCTACGAGCAGTACTTC
CDR3: CASSLGRGGSYEQYF

D: .
size: .
J: TRBJ1-3
V: TRBV4-1
DNA: TGCGCCAGCAGCCAAGGTGTATTTGGAAACACCATATATTTT
CDR3: CASSQGVFGNTIYF

D: TRBD2
size: few
J: TRBJ2-1
V: TRBV7-6
DNA: TGTGCCAGCAGCTCGGGACTAGCGGAGTACAATGAGCAGTTCTTC
CDR3: CASSSGLAEYNEQFF

D: .
size: .
J: TRBJ2-7
V: TRBV21-1
DNA: TGTGCCAGCAGCAAACGGCTAGCGGACTCCTACGAGCAGTACTTC
CDR3: CASSKRLADSYEQYF

D: TRBD1
size: few
J: TRBJ1-5
V: TRBV30
DNA: TGTGCCTGGACTCCGGGACAGGGGGCGGTTCAGCCCCAGCATTTT
CDR3: CAWTPGQGAVQPQHF

D: .
size: .
J: TRBJ2-1
V: TRBV11-2
DNA: TGTGCCAGCAGCGCCCGAGGAAGCTCCTACAATGAGCAGTTCTTC
CDR3: CASSARGSSYNEQFF

D: .
size: .
J: TRBJ2-1
V: TRBV10-1
DNA: TGCGCCAGCAGTAACCAGATCGGAGGGTACAATGAGCAGTTCTTC
CDR3: CASSNQIGGYNEQFF

D: .
size: .
J: TRBJ1-5
V: TRBV28
DNA: TGTGCCAGCAGTTTGACAGGCGACTATAGCAATCAGCCCCAGCATTTT
CDR3: CASSLTGDYSNQPQHF

D: .
size: .
J: TRBJ1-3
V: TRBV7-3
DNA: TGTGCCAGCAGCTCGGACAGAGGAAACACCATATATTTT
CDR3: CASSSDRGNTIYF

D: .
size: .
J: TRBJ2-5
V: TRBV7-9
DNA: TGTGCCAGCAGCTTAGATGGTCTCTCGCGGCAGTACTTC
CDR3: CASSLDGLSRQYF

D: .
size: .
J: TRBJ1-4
V: TRBV20-1
DNA: TGCAGTGCTAGTCTGGGAGGCGAGTTTTTT
CDR3: CSASLGGEFF

D: .
size: .
J: TRBJ1-1
V: TRBV28
DNA: TGTGCCAGCATCCCCCCGGGGATGAACACTGAAGCTTTCTTT
CDR3: CASIPPGMNTEAFF

D: TRBD2
size: once
J: TRBJ2-3
V: TRBV5-1
DNA: TGCGCCAGCAGCTTGGGACTAGCTGTGAGCACAGATACGCAGTATTTT
CDR3: CASSLGLAVSTDTQYF

D: TRBD1
size: .
J: TRBJ1-2
V: TRBV6-1
DNA: TGTGCCAGCAATAACAGGGGGAAGTATGGCTACACCTTC
CDR3: CASNNRGKYGYTF

D: .
size: .
J: TRBJ2-5
V: TRBV28
DNA: TGTGCCAGCAGCCCTATACTAGAGACCCAGTACTTC
CDR3: CASSPILETQYF

D: .
size: .
J: TRBJ1-2
V: TRBV7-9
DNA: TGTGCCAGCAGCTCCAGGGTTGAAACCTTC
CDR3: CASSSRVETF

D: TRBD1
size: .
J: TRBJ1-4
V: TRBV7-9
DNA: TGTTCCAGCAGCTTAGTCGGGACAGCGACTAATGAAAAACTGTTTTTT
CDR3: CSSSLVGTATNEKLFF

D: TRBD1
size: .
J: TRBJ2-7
V: TRBV11-3
DNA: TGTGCCAGCAGCGTTACAGGGGGCCACGAGCAGTACTTC
CDR3: CASSVTGGHEQYF

D: TRBD1
size: once
J: TRBJ2-6
V: TRBV5-1
DNA: TGCGCCAGCAGCTTCTACAGGGGACAAATCACGCTTTCTGGGGCCAACGTCCTGACTTTC
CDR3: CASSFYRGQITLSGANVLTF

D: TRBD2
size: .
J: TRBJ2-7
V: TRBV4-1
DNA: TGCGCCAGCAGCCCGCGGGCCTGGGAGGGCCGAAGAGAGCAGTACTTC
CDR3: CASSPRAWEGRREQYF

D: TRBD2
size: .
J: TRBJ2-3
V: TRBV30
DNA: TGTGCCTGGGGAGCGGGAGTGGGCACAGATACGCAGTATTTT
CDR3: CAWGAGVGTDTQYF

D: TRBD2
size: few
J: TRBJ2-7
V: TRBV7-9
DNA: TGTGCCAGCAGCAACCCCCCCGGACTAGGGACCCCCTACGAGCAGTACTTC
CDR3: CASSNPPGLGTPYEQYF

D: .
size: .
J: TRBJ2-7
V: TRBV5-5
DNA: TGTGCCAGCAGCCTAGACCCCACCTACGAGCAGTACTTC
CDR3: CASSLDPTYEQYF

D: .
size: .
J: TRBJ2-3
V: TRBV6-5
DNA: TGTGCCAGCACCTCCGGAGGTTCGTCGTATTTT
CDR3: CASTSGGSSYF

D: TRBD1
size: .
J: TRBJ1-5
V: TRBV5-1
DNA: TGCGCCAGCAGCTTGGGAGGGACAGGGGGAAGAAGCAATCAGCCCCAGCATTTT
CDR3: CASSLGGTGGRSNQPQHF

D: TRBD2
size: .
J: TRBJ2-3
V: TRBV9
DNA: TGTGCCAGCAGCGTACAGGCCCGACCCGCGGGAGATACAGATACGCAGTATTTT
CDR3: CASSVQARPAGDTDTQYF

D: TRBD1
size: few
J: TRBJ1-5
V: TRBV30
DNA: TGTGCCTGGAGTCCGGGACAGGCTCTAAATCAGCCCCAGCATTTT
CDR3: CAWSPGQALNQPQHF

D: TRBD1
size: .
J: TRBJ2-1
V: TRBV9
DNA: TGTGCCAGCAGCTCCCGGGACCCCGACAGGGACAATGAGCAGTTCTTC
CDR3: CASSSRDPDRDNEQFF

D: .
size: .
J: TRBJ1-1
V: TRBV28
DNA: TGTGCCAGCAGTTTAATCCGCAGGAACACTGAAGCTTTCTTT
CDR3: CASSLIRRNTEAFF

D: .
size: .
J: TRBJ2-1
V: TRBV9
DNA: TGTGCCAGCAGCCCTGAGGCTAGAGCCTACAATGAGCAGTTCTTC
CDR3: CASSPEARAYNEQFF

D: .
size: few
J: TRBJ1-2
V: TRBV6-6
DNA: TGTGCCCCGGAACGGCCAGGCACCAACTATGGCTACACCTTC
CDR3: CAPERPGTNYGYTF

D: .
size: .
J: TRBJ1-1
V: TRBV4-1
DNA: TGCGCCAGCAGCCTTTCGGGACATCAAAACACTGAAGCTTTCTTT
CDR3: CASSLSGHQNTEAFF

D: TRBD1
size: .
J: TRBJ1-2
V: TRBV27
DNA: TGTGCCAGCAGGGTTACAGGGGGCGGTTTCTATGGCTACACCTTC
CDR3: CASRVTGGGFYGYTF

D: TRBD1
size: .
J: TRBJ1-1
V: TRBV5-5
DNA: TGTGCCAGCAGCCAAGTTGGGACAGGGCTCCCTGAAGCTTTCTTT
CDR3: CASSQVGTGLPEAFF

D: .
size: .
J: TRBJ2-6
V: TRBV15
DNA: TGTGCCACCAGCAGAGAGGAGATCTCCTTTTCTGGGGCCAACGTCCTGACTTTC
CDR3: CATSREEISFSGANVLTF

D: .
size: .
J: TRBJ1-1
V: TRBV30
DNA: TGTGCCTGGAGTGTACAGGGAGCGAACACTGAAGCTTTCTTT
CDR3: CAWSVQGANTEAFF

D: .
size: .
J: TRBJ2-6
V: TRBV4-1
DNA: TGCGCCAGCAGCGTAGGGGAGGGGGTGTACTCTGGGGCCAACGTCCTGACTTTC
CDR3: CASSVGEGVYSGANVLTF

D: .
size: .
J: TRBJ2-1
V: TRBV5-4
DNA: TGTGCCAGCAGCTTGGACGAGGGAGACCCCTTTTATGAGCAGTTCTTC
CDR3: CASSLDEGDPFYEQFF

D: .
size: .
J: TRBJ2-7
V: TRBV5-4
DNA: TGTGCCAGCAGCTTGAGCCCCTCCTACGAGCAGTACTTC
CDR3: CASSLSPSYEQYF

D: TRBD2
size: .
J: TRBJ2-7
V: TRBV6-1
DNA: TGTGCCAGCAGTTCACGTTTAGCGGGAGGTATCGAGCAGTACTTC
CDR3: CASSSRLAGGIEQYF

D: TRBD1
size: .
J: TRBJ2-7
V: TRBV11-2
DNA: TGTGCCAGCAGCTTATCAGGGGGCGACTCCTACGAGCAGTACTTC
CDR3: CASSLSGGDSYEQYF